The entry that follows covers one TCR beta chain sequence. Its antigen is not known. These data come from a study of cytomegalovirus exposure and HLA in healthy donors. Study-level points and caveats: Productive status was seen about 90% or about 30% of the time for most TCR beta V segments in an earlier analysis. The HLA-A and HLA-B alleles of most subjects were reportedly predicted accurately from TCR beta sequences.

The study ran its PCR with 60 Vbeta and 13 Jbeta primers. Study processing details: Approximately 11 million shared chains were among the approximately 82 million unique TCR beta chains that a later analysis counted. Here immunoSEQ multiplex PCR was the method, and the copy in TCRdb shows in-frame clones only, minus some. From that table come the V and J calls and clone size; the DNA was used to work out D and trimming. The sample consists of about 140,000 clones, approximately 78% of them appearing once. The CDR3 has 15 residues. Germline V lookup: CDR1 GTSNPN, CDR2 SVGIG (reference sequence). V was clipped by 2 bases and J by 3 bases; unmatched bases: 9.

The source of this sequence is a woman aged 40 to 49 in good health and CMV-seropositive. V gene TRBV30 combines with J gene TRBJ2-7; 8 bases map to TRBD1. Input material: PBMCs. CDR3 in amino acids: CAWSSPGQAIYEQYF. CDR3 nucleotide sequence: TGTGCCTGGAGTTCACCGGGACAGGCGATCTACGAGCAGTACTTC. The full variable domain, in which reference TRBV30 and TRBJ2-7 provide the parts outside the CDR3, is SQTIHQWPATLVQPVGSPLSLECTVEGTSNPNLYWYRQAAGRGLQLLFYSVGIGQISSEVPQNLSASRPQDRQFILSSKKLLLSDSGFYLCAWSSPGQAIYEQYFGPGTRLTVT.